The sequence of this T cell receptor beta chain was determined in a study of cytomegalovirus exposure and HLA in healthy donors (dated by TCRdb to 2016 to 2017). In the study overall: According to a later analysis, the roughly 130 validation repertoires were produced on the same platform as the roughly 700 repertoires of the first cohort. The study aimed to test whether cataloging public T cell receptors could reveal signatures of past pathogen exposure. In addition to the first cohort of hundreds of subjects, a separate validation cohort of approximately 120 different subjects was used. To predict cytomegalovirus infection status, the study combined high-throughput TCR immunosequencing, statistical association of individual TCRs with disease status, and machine learning.

The library relied on the immunoSEQ multiplex PCR assay. Turning to the authors' computational methods: A statistical classification framework was built to diagnose cytomegalovirus status from the catalog of TCR beta chain sequences. As stored in TCRdb, this immuneACCESS dataset retains in-frame rearrangements with V and J assigned. A fraction of the clones does not appear; measured against another copy, unresolved V genes explain less than half of the discrepancy, and the remainder lacks a known reason. V, J and clone size are taken as reported in that table, and D and trimming were inferred from the DNA itself. This sample has about 190,000 clones in its table, and more than 70% of those were observed once. More than 1.2% of the sample rests with the top ten. The full study reports these points: In the study, 164 TCR beta chains were listed as associated with cytomegalovirus. In a later analysis, TCRs clustered in the first cohort were found to also tend to co-occur in the 130 or so validation repertoires, with 94% of cluster scores above 0. In vitro tests confirmed that three of the cytomegalovirus-associated TCR beta chains recognize cytomegalovirus antigens. While some public TCRs were present in many individuals, most TCR sequences turned up only very rarely across donors. All 120 or so repertoires were used to score co-occurrence in the validation cohort in a later analysis, because that analysis had no HLA typing for the cohort. It was suggested by the authors that the approach could potentially be generalized to other disease states and immunological phenotypes. The classifier was reported to diagnose cytomegalovirus status with high specificity and sensitivity in both the original cohort and the validation cohort.

Separate from the roughly 650-subject first cohort, the validation cohort of over 90 subjects was the group to which the donors belonged. Remarks on this clone: Which antigen it targets is not known. Qualities for individual bases were not recorded, and no much larger clone is one base off.

For CDR1 and CDR2, the germline V gene lists MNHEY and SVGAGI. V ends up 6 bases short and J 6 bases short, with an unmatched junction base count of 4. There are 13 amino acids in the CDR3, from cysteine to phenylalanine inclusive. Only CDR3 DNA remains: 39 bases, in frame from the first base. This clonotype originated in a woman between 18 and 29 years old in good health and CMV-seronegative. The source material was PBMCs. The sequence is built from TRBV6-5 and TRBJ2-1; 8 middle bases align to TRBD1. The DNA is TGTGCCAGCAGGGATACAGGGGGCAATGAGCAGTTCTTC. Protein translation: CASRDTGGNEQFF.